This passage covers 29 T cell receptor beta chains from one sample sequenced in a study of tumor-infiltrating lymphocytes in glioblastoma multiforme. Three nested ARM-PCR rounds with V-beta and C-beta primers built TCRB libraries. A single record per CDR3 protein comes from TCRdb applying MiXCR to the multiplex PCR reads. Of about 15,000 distinct CDR3 sequences in the sample, more than 65% are singletons; the top ten hold around half. The sample taken for sequencing was brain tumor tissue. The receptors originated from a male donor with glioblastoma.

V is TRBV6-1 and J is TRBJ2-7; TRBD1 or TRBD2 may be the D gene (6 bases each). Germline V lookup: CDR1 MNHNS, CDR2 SASEGT. CDR3 size: 15 residues. Trimming stripped 8 bases from V and 1 base from J, with 18 bases between. The CDR3 loop reads CASFLDGGQSYEQYF. In nucleotides, the CDR3 is TGTGCCAGCTTCTTAGATGGGGGGCAATCCTACGAGCAGTACTTC.

This clonotype was recorded only once. V usage is TRBV12-3 or TRBV12-4 and J usage is TRBJ1-3; D unclear. This CDR3 has 15 residues. The germline V and J ends were trimmed by 0 bases and 0 bases, with 6 bases remaining between them. CDR3: CASSLAWGSGNTIYF. The DNA of the CDR3 is TGTGCCAGCAGTTTAGCGTGGGGCTCTGGAAACACCATATATTTT.

With regard to this clonotype: An end of the junction differs from the germline gene, which may be a read error. This chain uses TRBV20-1 with TRBJ1-1, with D unresolved. Germline CDR1 and CDR2: DFQATT and SNEGSKA (reference sequence). CDR3 length: 13 amino acids. The CDR3 coding sequence is TGCAGTGCTAGGGGTGAAGGCGTCACTAAAGCTTTCTTT. Protein sequence: CSARGEGVTKAFF.

Comments on this clonotype: Because it lacks the conserved phenylalanine or tryptophan at the end, this CDR3 is likely a read error. The V and J genes are TRBV11-2 and TRBJ2-1; a weak D match, TRBD1 (5 bases). Germline V CDR1 and CDR2: SGHAT, FQNNGV. V lost 5 bases to trimming and J lost 0 bases, with 11 bases between them. The CDR3 is 15 amino acids. The CDR3: CASSIGVSSYNEQFL. CDR3 bases: TGTGCCAGCAGCATAGGGGTTAGCTCCTACAATGAGCAGTTCCTC.

Turning to this clonotype: Given a much more abundant clone one base away, this may be a read error. The chain links TRBV11-1 to TRBJ1-1, with 7 bases matching TRBD1. Germline V gene sequence: CDR1 SGHAT, CDR2 FQDESV (reference sequence). This CDR3 is built from 17 residues. CDR3 in DNA: TGTGCCGGCAGCTTACGGGACAGAGGGTACATGAACACTGAAGCTTTCTTT. It specifies CAGSLRDRGYMNTEAFF.

On this clonotype itself: One end of the junction varies from germline; a read error may be responsible. This chain links TRBV12-3 or TRBV12-4 with TRBJ2-7; 7 nucleotides align to TRBD1. The CDR3 consists of 14 residues. The CDR3 DNA sequence: TGTGCCAGTACCATCCGGACAGGCTCCTATGAGCAGTACTTC. It specifies CASTIRTGSYEQYF.

The chain carries TRBV6-1 and TRBJ2-7, with 10 positions matching TRBD2. J gave up 3 bases and V 6 bases, and 8 bases lay outside the gene matches. CDR3 length equals 15 residues. Looked up from germline, CDR1 is MNHNS and CDR2 is SASEGT. The CDR3 nucleotides read TGTGCCAGCAGCCCGACTAGCGGGCCTAACTACGAGCAGTACTTC. Translating it yields CASSPTSGPNYEQYF.

To note about this clonotype: This clone may be a read error of a much larger clone one base away. The rearrangement links TRBV24-1 to TRBJ2-5; TRBD1 matches at 8 bases. The V gene's germline CDR1 is KGHDR and CDR2 SFDVKD. This CDR3 region has 17 residues. The V segment lost 5 bases and the J segment 0 bases; nucleotides outside the gene matches: 10. The CDR3 region is CATSGPTGGIDQETQYF. The CDR3 nucleotides are TGTGCCACCAGTGGCCCAACAGGGGGAATAGACCAAGAGACCCAGTACTTC.

This clonotype was seen just once. J is TRBJ2-1 and V is TRBV20-1; 13 bases are shared with TRBD2. CDR1 and CDR2 from the germline V gene are DFQATT and SNEGSKA (reference sequence). The V segment lost 3 bases and the J segment 7 bases; nucleotides outside the gene matches: 9. The CDR3 loop spans 16 amino acids. The CDR3 DNA follows: TGCAGTGCTAGTCTACCGGGACTAGCGGGATTGAATGAGCAGTTCTTC. Translating it yields CSASLPGLAGLNEQFF.

About this clonotype: The junction departs from germline at one end; a sequencing error may be responsible. This rearrangement joins TRBV10-1 to TRBJ2-2, with a weak D call TRBD2 (7 bases). Germline V CDR1 and CDR2: WNHNN, SYGVQD (reference sequence). The CDR3 length is 16 residues. The CDR3 DNA reads TGCGCCAGCAGTGAAATGGCTAGGGGGGGGGCCGGGGAGCTTTTTTTT. Translated: CASSEMARGGAGELFF.

There are a few counts of this clonotype. The rearrangement uses TRBV11-2 and TRBJ1-5; D unclear. V was cut by 3 bases and J by 4 bases, with 10 bases left in between. This CDR3 region has 14 residues. CDR1 SGHAT and CDR2 FQNNGV come from the germline V gene. CDR3 sequence (DNA): TGTGCCAGCAGCTTGAACAGTCAGAATCAGCCCCAGCATTTT. Translated, it gives CASSLNSQNQPQHF.

This clonotype was counted once. At one boundary the junction diverges from the germline segment, which might be a read error. The V call is TRBV20-1, the J call TRBJ2-1, with a possible D match to TRBD1 (5 bases). CDR3 length equals 16 residues. Germline V gene sequence: CDR1 DFQATT, CDR2 SNEGSKA (reference sequence). The CDR3 nucleotides are TGCGGTGCTCGAGGCACTCAGGACAAGTCCTACAATGAGCAGTTCTTC. It encodes CGARGTQDKSYNEQFF.

By share, this clonotype counts as medium-sized. CDR3 bases: TGTGCCAGCAGTGGACAGGGTTTGGCCGAGCAGTACTTC. Amino acid sequence: CASSGQGLAEQYF. The rearrangement joins TRBV2 to TRBJ2-7, with 7 bases matching TRBD1. V shed 4 bases and J 6 bases; nucleotides not matched to a gene: 6. CDR1 and CDR2 (germline): SNHLY, FYNNEI. The CDR3 is made up of 13 amino acids.

The chain employs TRBV20-1 and TRBJ2-7, with 8 bases lining up with TRBD1. Trimming removed 7 bases from V and 0 bases from J; junction bases left unmatched: 8. This CDR3 has 14 residues. CDR1 and CDR2 (germline): DFQATT, SNEGSKA (reference sequence). The CDR3 sequence: CSVARQGLSYEQYF. CDR3 sequence (DNA): TGCAGTGTCGCGAGACAGGGGCTCTCCTACGAGCAGTACTTC.

The rearrangement joins TRBV5-8 to TRBJ2-3; unclear D gene. Germline CDR1 reads SGHTS; CDR2 reads YDEGEE. The CDR3 has 16 residues. V dropped 4 bases and J dropped 3 bases, with 18 bases sitting between them. CDR3: CASSQPRVHTTDTQYF. For the CDR3, the DNA is TGTGCCAGCAGCCAACCAAGGGTGCATACGACAGATACGCAGTATTTT.

A note on this clonotype: The junction differs from germline at one of its ends, possibly a read error. The chain links TRBV7-9 to TRBJ2-1, with D possibly matching TRBD2 (6 bases). This CDR3 has 16 residues. Germline loops: CDR1 SEHNR, CDR2 FQNEAQ (reference sequence). Here the CDR3 DNA reads TGTGCCATCAGCCCGTCTAACGGGAGCGCAAAGAATGAGCAGTTCTTC. Its protein product is CAISPSNGSAKNEQFF.

This clonotype appeared a single time. The V gene is TRBV11-2, the J gene TRBJ1-1; tentative D call: TRBD1 (5 bases). V dropped 0 bases and J dropped 7 bases, with 9 bases sitting between them. This CDR3 contains 13 residues. CDR1 SGHAT and CDR2 FQNNGV come from the germline V gene. The CDR3 protein is CASSLDGGVEAFF. The DNA for the CDR3 is TGTGCCAGCAGCTTAGATGGAGGGGTTGAAGCTTTCTTT.

This clonotype counts as large. This chain links TRBV29-1 with TRBJ2-7; the match to TRBD1 covers 8 bases. The CDR3 length is 14 residues. In germline, CDR1 is SQVTM, CDR2 ANQGSEA. Losses at the gene ends were 6 bases for V and 3 bases for J; bases not matched to a gene: 10. CDR3 residues: CSVVPGQGFYEQYF. Here the CDR3 DNA reads TGCAGCGTAGTACCCGGACAGGGCTTCTACGAGCAGTACTTC.

The chain uses TRBV20-1 and TRBJ1-1; D gene unclear. CDR3 length equals 13 residues. Trimming cost V 4 bases and J 5 bases, with 14 bases left between them. The germline V gene encodes CDR1 DFQATT and CDR2 SNEGSKA (reference sequence). For the CDR3, the DNA is TGCAGTGCTAATCCCGGAGGGTCGACTGAAGCTTTCTTT. Encoded protein: CSANPGGSTEAFF.

In the case of this clonotype: Without the conserved terminal phenylalanine or tryptophan, this CDR3 likely stems from a read error. The rearrangement uses TRBV11-1 and TRBJ2-7, with D tentatively TRBD1 or TRBD2 (5 bases each). This CDR3 region has 16 residues. Germline values: CDR1 SGHAT, CDR2 FQDESV (reference sequence). The CDR3 loop reads CASSLARLDKGYEQYI. DNA for the CDR3: TGTGCCAGCAGTTTAGCGCGTCTTGACAAGGGGTACGAGCAGTACATC.

The rearrangement uses TRBV20-1 and TRBJ2-3, with 16 bases matching TRBD2. The CDR3 spans 16 residues. With V trimmed by 5 bases and J by 3 bases, 5 bases remained unmatched. CDR1 DFQATT and CDR2 SNEGSKA come from the germline V gene (reference sequence). This chain's CDR3 is CSAPGLAGGGTDTQYF. The DNA of the CDR3 is TGCAGTGCTCCGGGACTAGCGGGAGGGGGGACAGATACGCAGTATTTT.

Details on this clonotype: Sequence at one end of the junction differs from germline and may be a read error. The gene calls are TRBV20-1 and TRBJ2-5; TRBD2 might be the D (5 bases). There are 17 residues in the CDR3. The germline gives CDR1 DFQATT, CDR2 SNEGSKA (reference sequence). The CDR3 is CSPRVPLVGPIHETQYF. CDR3 nucleotides: TGCAGTCCTAGAGTCCCACTAGTGGGCCCGATACATGAGACCCAGTACTTC.

This clonotype was detected only a few times. V is TRBV20-1 and J is TRBJ1-2; D is unclear. V shed 6 bases and J shed 5 bases, with 19 bases lying between them. The CDR3 runs to 14 residues. CDR1 is DFQATT and CDR2 is SNEGSKA in the germline V gene (reference sequence). The CDR3 sequence: CSAIPGGQVYGYTF. CDR3 nucleotide sequence: TGCAGTGCGATACCCGGAGGGCAGGTATATGGCTACACCTTC.

A remark on this clonotype: The CDR3 ends on some other residue instead of the conserved phenylalanine or tryptophan, so this is likely a read error. No DNA is shown, since the ends of the CDR3 on it are uncertain; the CDR3 is the one TCRdb lists. The chain has TRBV30 and TRBJ1-5. The CDR3 comprises 12 residues, both ends counted. Germline V gene sequence: CDR1 GTSNPN, CDR2 SVGIG (reference sequence). The CDR3: CAWSVGNQPQHL.

V and J are TRBV6-1 and TRBJ1-1, with D perhaps TRBD1 (5 bases). The germline CDR1 and CDR2 sequences are MNHNS and SASEGT. CDR3 length: 14 residues. With 2 bases removed from V and 5 bases from J, the gap between germline ends came to 12 bases. The CDR3 nucleotides read TGTGCCAGCAGTGAACTGTGGGGCAGGACTGAAGCTTTCTTT. Its protein product is CASSELWGRTEAFF.

The J gene is TRBJ1-5, the V gene TRBV6-2 or TRBV6-3; D is ambiguous. Trimming took off 6 bases at V and 7 bases at J, with 13 bases between the two ends. Germline lookup yields CDR1 MNHEY and CDR2 SVGEGT. The CDR3 consists of 13 residues. DNA of the CDR3: TGTGCCAGCAGCCTGTTTAAGGACCAGCCCCAGCATTTT. It is translated as CASSLFKDQPQHF.

V is TRBV11-2 and J is TRBJ2-1; D may be TRBD1 (5 bases). With 6 bases removed from V and 7 bases from J, the gap between germline ends came to 13 bases. Germline V lookup: CDR1 SGHAT, CDR2 FQNNGV. The CDR3 length is 13 residues. Written as DNA, the CDR3 is TGTGCCAGCAGAGTAGATAGGGGTAATGAGCAGTTCTTC. This sequence encodes CASRVDRGNEQFF.

Points on this clonotype: The final CDR3 position lacks the conserved phenylalanine or tryptophan, pointing to a likely read error. The chain recombines TRBV14 with TRBJ1-1; tentatively, D is TRBD1 (6 bases). CDR3 length equals 19 residues. Looked up from germline, CDR1 is SGHDN and CDR2 is FVKESK. The CDR3 DNA reads as TGTGCCAGCAGCCTAGATTCTTTTAGGGGGATCTTCATGAACATTGAAGCTTTCATT. This translates into CASSLDSFRGIFMNIEAFI.

Turning to this clonotype: This may come from a read error, since a much larger clone is one base off. This chain uses TRBV11-2 with TRBJ1-1, with D hard to call. The CDR3 is 14 residues long. Germline CDR1 reads SGHAT; CDR2 reads FQNNGV. The CDR3 DNA sequence: TGTGCCAGCAGCTTAGGTCAGTTAGACACTGAAGCTTACTTT. It is translated as CASSLGQLDTEAYF.